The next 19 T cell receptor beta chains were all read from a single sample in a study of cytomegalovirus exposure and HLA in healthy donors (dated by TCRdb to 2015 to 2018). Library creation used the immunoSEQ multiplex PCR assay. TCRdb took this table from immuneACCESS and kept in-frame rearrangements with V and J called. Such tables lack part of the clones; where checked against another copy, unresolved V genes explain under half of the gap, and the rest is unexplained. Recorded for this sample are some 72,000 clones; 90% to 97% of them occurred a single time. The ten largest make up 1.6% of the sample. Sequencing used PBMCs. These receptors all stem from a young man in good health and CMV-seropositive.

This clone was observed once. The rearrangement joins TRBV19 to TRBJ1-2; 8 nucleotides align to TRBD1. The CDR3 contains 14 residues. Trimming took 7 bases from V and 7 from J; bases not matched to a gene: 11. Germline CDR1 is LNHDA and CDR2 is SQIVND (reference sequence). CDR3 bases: TGTGCCAGTACTGCGACAGGGGCATTTTCTGGCTACACCTTC. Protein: CASTATGAFSGYTF.

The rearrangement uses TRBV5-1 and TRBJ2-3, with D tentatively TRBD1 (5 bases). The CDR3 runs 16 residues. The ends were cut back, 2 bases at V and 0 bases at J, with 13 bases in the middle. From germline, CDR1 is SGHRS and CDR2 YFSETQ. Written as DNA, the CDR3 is TGCGCCAGCAGCTTTGGGGCCCTCTTTAGCACAGATACGCAGTATTTT. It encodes CASSFGALFSTDTQYF.

The CDR3 sequence: CATENEIQGSEVYGYTF. The CDR3 DNA is TGTGCCACCGAAAATGAGATACAGGGGTCGGAAGTCTATGGCTACACCTTC. The J gene is TRBJ1-2, the V gene TRBV6-4; 7 positions match TRBD1. V was clipped by 10 bases and J by 4 bases; unmatched bases: 21. CDR1 and CDR2 (germline): MRHNA, SNTAGT. The CDR3 runs 17 residues.

The CDR3 region has the DNA TGTGCCAGCCGAGTTACTCCGGAGACCCAGTACTTC. It codes for CASRVTPETQYF. The chain carries TRBV6-6 and TRBJ2-5, with unresolved D. The CDR3 extends over 12 amino acids. Per the germline V gene, CDR1 is MNHNY and CDR2 is SVGAGI (reference sequence). V was shortened by 8 bases and J by 5 bases, with 12 bases between the two germline ends.

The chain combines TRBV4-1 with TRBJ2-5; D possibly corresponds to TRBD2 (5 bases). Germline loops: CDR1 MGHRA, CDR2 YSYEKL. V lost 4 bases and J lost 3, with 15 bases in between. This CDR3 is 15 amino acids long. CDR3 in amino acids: CASSPLGPVEETQYF. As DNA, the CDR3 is TGCGCCAGCAGCCCACTAGGGCCCGTAGAAGAGACCCAGTACTTC.

This chain's CDR3 is CASSQGPGLEVKSEQFF. As DNA, the CDR3 is TGTGCCAGCAGCCAAGGGCCGGGACTAGAAGTGAAGTCTGAGCAGTTCTTC. The chain couples TRBV4-2 to TRBJ2-1; 8 bases fit TRBD2. This CDR3 comprises 17 residues. V shed 1 base and J 9 bases; nucleotides not matched to a gene: 14. Germline V gene lookup returns CDR1 LGHNA and CDR2 YNFKEQ.

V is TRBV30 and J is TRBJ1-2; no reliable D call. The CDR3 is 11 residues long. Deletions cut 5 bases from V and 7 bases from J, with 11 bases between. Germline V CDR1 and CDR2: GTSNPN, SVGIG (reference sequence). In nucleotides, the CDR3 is TGTGCCTGGGATTTTTGGAGTGGCTACACCTTC. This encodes CAWDFWSGYTF. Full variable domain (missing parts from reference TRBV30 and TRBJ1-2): SQTIHQWPATLVQPVGSPLSLECTVEGTSNPNLYWYRQAAGRGLQLLFYSVGIGQISSEVPQNLSASRPQDRQFILSSKKLLLSDSGFYLCAWDFWSGYTFGSGTRLTVV.

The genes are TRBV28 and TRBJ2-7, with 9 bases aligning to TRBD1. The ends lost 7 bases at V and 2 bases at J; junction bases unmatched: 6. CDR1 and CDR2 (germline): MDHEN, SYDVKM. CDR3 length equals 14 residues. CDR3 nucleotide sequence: TGTGCCAGCATGACAGGGGGGTCAGCCTACGAGCAGTACTTC. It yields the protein CASMTGGSAYEQYF.

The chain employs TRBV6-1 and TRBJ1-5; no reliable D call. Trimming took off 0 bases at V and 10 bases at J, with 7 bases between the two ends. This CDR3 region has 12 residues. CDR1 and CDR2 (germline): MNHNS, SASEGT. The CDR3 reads CASSEALTPQHF. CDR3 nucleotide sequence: TGTGCCAGCAGTGAAGCGCTTACACCCCAGCATTTT.

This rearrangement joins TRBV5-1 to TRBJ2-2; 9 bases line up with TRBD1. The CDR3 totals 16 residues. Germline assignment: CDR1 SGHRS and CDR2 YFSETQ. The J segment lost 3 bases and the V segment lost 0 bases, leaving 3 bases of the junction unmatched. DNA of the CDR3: TGCGCCAGCAGCTTGGGGGACAGGGAGGACACCGGGGAGCTGTTTTTT. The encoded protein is CASSLGDREDTGELFF.

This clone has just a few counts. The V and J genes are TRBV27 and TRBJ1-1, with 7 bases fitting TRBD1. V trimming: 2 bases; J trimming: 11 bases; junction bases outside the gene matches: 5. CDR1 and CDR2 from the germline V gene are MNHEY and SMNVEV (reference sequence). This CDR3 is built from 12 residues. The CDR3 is CASSLMGQPAFF. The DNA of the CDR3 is TGTGCCAGCAGTTTAATGGGACAGCCTGCTTTCTTT.

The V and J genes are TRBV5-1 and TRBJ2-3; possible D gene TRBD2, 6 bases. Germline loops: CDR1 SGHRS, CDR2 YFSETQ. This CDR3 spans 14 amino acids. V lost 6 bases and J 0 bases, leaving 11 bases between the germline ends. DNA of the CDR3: TGCGCCAGCAACGCTGGGGGGAGCACAGATACGCAGTATTTT. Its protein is CASNAGGSTDTQYF.

CDR3 DNA: TGTGCCAGCAGCGACAGAGCGGCCCGCACAGATACGCAGTATTTT. Translated: CASSDRAARTDTQYF. The genes are TRBV9 and TRBJ2-3; a possible D gene is TRBD2 (5 bases). This CDR3 comprises 15 residues. V dropped 3 bases and J dropped 1 base, with 12 bases sitting between them. Germline V gene data show CDR1 as SGDLS and CDR2 as YYNGEE.

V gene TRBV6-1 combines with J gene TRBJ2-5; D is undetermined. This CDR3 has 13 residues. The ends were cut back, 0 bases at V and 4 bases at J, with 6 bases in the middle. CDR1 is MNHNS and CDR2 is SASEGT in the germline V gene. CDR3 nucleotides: TGTGCCAGCAGTGAAGCACGGGTAGAGACCCAGTACTTC. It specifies CASSEARVETQYF.

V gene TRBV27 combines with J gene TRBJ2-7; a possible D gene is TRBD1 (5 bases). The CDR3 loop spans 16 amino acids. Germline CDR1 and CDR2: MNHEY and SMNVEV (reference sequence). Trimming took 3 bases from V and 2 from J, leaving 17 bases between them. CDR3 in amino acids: CASSFLLDSNPYEQYF. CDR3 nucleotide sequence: TGTGCCAGCAGTTTTCTTCTCGACAGCAACCCCTACGAGCAGTACTTC.

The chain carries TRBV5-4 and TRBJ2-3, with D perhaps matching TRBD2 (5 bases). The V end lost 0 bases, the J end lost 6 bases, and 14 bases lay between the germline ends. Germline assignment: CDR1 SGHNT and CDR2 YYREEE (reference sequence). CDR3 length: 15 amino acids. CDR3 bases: TGTGCCAGCAGCTTGGGGAGGCAAGGTTACGATACGCAGTATTTT. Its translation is CASSLGRQGYDTQYF.

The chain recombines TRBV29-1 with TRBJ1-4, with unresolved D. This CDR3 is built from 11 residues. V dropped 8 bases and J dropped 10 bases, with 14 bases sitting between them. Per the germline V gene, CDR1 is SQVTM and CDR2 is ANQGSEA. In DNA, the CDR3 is TGCAGCCCGGAGATAGGTGGAAAACTGTTTTTT. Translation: CSPEIGGKLFF.

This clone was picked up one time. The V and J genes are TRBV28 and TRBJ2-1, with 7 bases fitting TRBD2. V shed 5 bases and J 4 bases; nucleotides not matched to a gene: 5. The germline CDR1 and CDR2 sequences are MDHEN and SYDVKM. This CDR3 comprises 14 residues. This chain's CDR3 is CASSLGGYYNEQFF. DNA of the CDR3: TGTGCCAGCAGTCTGGGGGGGTATTACAATGAGCAGTTCTTC.

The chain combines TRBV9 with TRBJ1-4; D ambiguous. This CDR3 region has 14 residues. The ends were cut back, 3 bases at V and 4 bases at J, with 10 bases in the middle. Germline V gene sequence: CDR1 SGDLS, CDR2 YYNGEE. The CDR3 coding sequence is TGTGCCAGCAGCGACCCCACGGGTAATGAAAAACTGTTTTTT. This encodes CASSDPTGNEKLFF. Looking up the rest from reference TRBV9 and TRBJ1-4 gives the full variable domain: DSGVTQTPKHLITATGQRVTLRCSPRSGDLSVYWYQQSLDQGLQFLIQYYNGEERAKGNILERFSAQQFPDLHSELNLSSLELGDSALYFCASSDPTGNEKLFFGSGTQLSVL.